A single sample is the source of the 30 T cell receptor beta chains below, sequenced in a study of shared clonotypes between healthy human individuals. CD45RO-negative, CCR7-selected cells formed the naive CD8 fraction, which excluded terminally differentiated effector memory CD45RA+ cells. Sequenced by immunoSEQ multiplex PCR; TCRdb stores in-frame clones only, minus some. The sample includes roughly 2.1 million clones, more than 85% seen only once; the top ten take approximately 1.7%. Sequencing was performed on naive CD8+ T cells from PBMCs. These receptor sequences come from a man aged 18 to 30 in good health. Some clones in this sample may be carry-over from other donors' samples.

The gene calls are TRBV2 and TRBJ2-7; no reliable D call. V gave up 7 bases and J gave up 0 bases, with 13 bases separating them. The germline gives CDR1 SNHLY, CDR2 FYNNEI. The CDR3 is 14 amino acids. This CDR3 is CASTPLESSYEQYF. CDR3 bases: TGTGCCAGCACTCCCTTGGAGAGCTCCTACGAGCAGTACTTC.

The chain combines TRBV30 with TRBJ1-2; unclear D gene. CDR1 and CDR2 from the germline V gene are GTSNPN and SVGIG (reference sequence). V was pared by 4 bases and J by 6 bases, with 15 bases between. CDR3 size: 13 residues. The CDR3 here is CAWNPGFGDGYTF. In DNA form, the CDR3 reads TGTGCCTGGAACCCGGGCTTTGGGGATGGCTACACCTTC.

The chain links TRBV27 to TRBJ1-5; D gene ambiguous. The germline gives CDR1 MNHEY, CDR2 SMNVEV (reference sequence). The ends were cut back, 4 bases at V and 6 bases at J, with 10 bases in the middle. The CDR3 runs 13 residues. CDR3 amino acids: CASSWVWGQPQHF. The CDR3 DNA reads TGTGCCAGCAGTTGGGTTTGGGGTCAGCCCCAGCATTTT.

The gene calls are TRBV6-1 and TRBJ2-1; D not certain. This CDR3 contains 12 residues. In germline, CDR1 is MNHNS, CDR2 SASEGT. Trimming left V 7 bases short and J 5 bases short, with 9 bases between. The CDR3 sequence: CASTTEDNEQFF. For the CDR3, the DNA is TGTGCCAGCACTACCGAAGACAATGAGCAGTTCTTC.

The chain is built from TRBV5-6 and TRBJ2-1; D remains unclear. This CDR3 has 16 amino acids. The germline V gene has CDR1 SGHDT and CDR2 YYEEEE. The V and J ends lost 0 bases and 0 bases respectively, with 10 bases between them. Written as DNA, the CDR3 is TGTGCCAGCAGCTTGGGGGCGGTTAACTCCTACAATGAGCAGTTCTTC. Protein: CASSLGAVNSYNEQFF.

This clone was found once. V usage is TRBV6-5 and J usage is TRBJ1-1; D possibly corresponds to TRBD1 (6 bases). The germline V gene has CDR1 MNHEY and CDR2 SVGAGI. Trimming removed 5 bases at V and 11 bases at J, with 18 bases between. The CDR3 runs to 13 residues. DNA for the CDR3: TGTGCCAGCAGTCCACACAGGGCCACCGAGGCTTTCTTT. This sequence encodes CASSPHRATEAFF.

The chain is built from TRBV6-1 and TRBJ1-2; D gene unclear. The CDR3 sequence is 15 residues long. V lost 4 bases and J lost 0, with 12 bases in between. Germline loops: CDR1 MNHNS, CDR2 SASEGT. CDR3 sequence: CASSALGRPNYGYTF. The CDR3 coding sequence is TGTGCCAGCAGTGCGCTCGGCCGCCCTAACTATGGCTACACCTTC.

With respect to this clone: One junction end does not reproduce the germline sequence, and a read error may be involved. The V call is TRBV19, the J call TRBJ1-2; tentative D call: TRBD1 (5 bases). The CDR3 has 11 amino acids. The germline V gene encodes CDR1 LNHDA and CDR2 SQIVND (reference sequence). CDR3 amino acids: CASRQNYGYTF. The CDR3 DNA follows: TGTGCCAGCCGACAGAACTATGGTTACACCTTC. Drawing the rest from reference TRBV19 and TRBJ1-2, the complete variable domain is DGGITQSPKYLFRKEGQNVTLSCEQNLNHDAMYWYRQDPGQGLRLIYYSQIVNDFQKGDIAEGYSVSREKKESFPLTVTSAQKNPTAFYLCASRQNYGYTFGSGTRLTVV.

This clone was seen a few times. The chain joins TRBV4-1 to TRBJ1-5; D is ambiguous. Germline CDR1 reads MGHRA; CDR2 reads YSYEKL. Trimming shortened V by 0 bases and J by 4 bases, and 10 bases separated the two germline ends. There are 15 residues in the CDR3. The CDR3 region is CASSQDLLRNQPQHF. The CDR3 DNA reads as TGCGCCAGCAGCCAAGATCTTTTGAGAAATCAGCCCCAGCATTTT.

The rearrangement links TRBV4-2 to TRBJ1-2, with 11 bases identical to TRBD1. Germline CDR1 LGHNA, CDR2 YNFKEQ. The ends lost 3 bases at V and 3 bases at J; junction bases unmatched: 3. The CDR3 spans 15 residues. The CDR3 region has the DNA TGTGCCAGCAGCCACCGGACAGGGGGCGACTATGGCTACACCTTC. It translates to CASSHRTGGDYGYTF.

The chain uses TRBV7-9 and TRBJ2-7, with D perhaps matching TRBD1 (5 bases). The CDR3 extends over 15 amino acids. Trimming took off 3 bases at V and 2 bases at J, with 14 bases between the two ends. The germline V gene encodes CDR1 SEHNR and CDR2 FQNEAQ (reference sequence). The DNA of the CDR3 is TGTGCCAGCAGCTTTTTCCAGGGTGGACCCTACGAGCAGTACTTC. This sequence encodes CASSFFQGGPYEQYF. Combining the CDR3 with reference TRBV7-9 and TRBJ2-7 gives the whole variable domain DTGVSQNPRHKITKRGQNVTFRCDPISEHNRLYWYRQTLGQGPEFLTYFQNEAQLEKSRLLSDRFSAERPKGSFSTLEIQRTEQGDSAMYLCASSFFQGGPYEQYFGPGTRLTVT.

V is TRBV10-3 and J is TRBJ2-3, with D uncertain. This CDR3 region has 13 residues. The V gene lost 0 bases and the J gene lost 3 bases, with 4 bases spanning the gap. Per the germline V gene, CDR1 is ENHRY and CDR2 is SYGVKD. The CDR3 here is CAISESRTDTQYF. The CDR3 coding sequence is TGTGCCATCAGTGAGTCAAGAACAGATACGCAGTATTTT.

The rearrangement joins TRBV7-9 to TRBJ1-2; D not certain. V gave up 1 base and J gave up 7 bases, with 10 bases separating them. Germline V CDR1 and CDR2: SEHNR, FQNEAQ (reference sequence). The CDR3 sequence is 13 residues long. CDR3 loop: CASSLEREVGYTF. For the CDR3, the DNA is TGTGCCAGCAGCTTAGAAAGGGAAGTTGGCTACACCTTC. Full variable domain (rest looked up from reference TRBV7-9 and TRBJ1-2): DTGVSQNPRHKITKRGQNVTFRCDPISEHNRLYWYRQTLGQGPEFLTYFQNEAQLEKSRLLSDRFSAERPKGSFSTLEIQRTEQGDSAMYLCASSLEREVGYTFGSGTRLTVV.

The chain couples TRBV11-2 to TRBJ2-7, with D tentatively TRBD2 (6 bases). Germline lookup yields CDR1 SGHAT and CDR2 FQNNGV. V shed 5 bases and J shed 5 bases, with 10 bases lying between them. This CDR3 contains 12 residues. This chain's CDR3 is CASSRRTNEQYF. The CDR3 nucleotides read TGTGCCAGCAGCCGCCGGACTAACGAGCAGTACTTC.

This sequence joins TRBV4-1 and TRBJ2-7; D might be TRBD1 (6 bases). This CDR3 has 16 residues. V dropped 3 bases and J dropped 3 bases, with 18 bases sitting between them. Germline loops: CDR1 MGHRA, CDR2 YSYEKL. This CDR3 is CASSQQEGKGDYEQYF. CDR3 DNA sequence: TGCGCCAGCAGCCAGCAAGAAGGTAAGGGGGACTACGAGCAGTACTTC.

The chain recombines TRBV27 with TRBJ2-1; 9 positions agree with TRBD1. The V and J ends lost 2 bases and 3 bases, in that order; junction bases with no gene match: 5. Germline V gene data show CDR1 as MNHEY and CDR2 as SMNVEV (reference sequence). This CDR3 has 16 residues. The CDR3 nucleotides are TGTGCCAGCAGTTTAGGTGTGACAGGGGGCTACAATGAGCAGTTCTTC. It is translated as CASSLGVTGGYNEQFF.

The V gene is TRBV5-4, the J gene TRBJ2-3; the D gene is possibly TRBD2 (5 bases). The CDR3 consists of 14 residues. The V gene's germline CDR1 is SGHNT and CDR2 YYREEE (reference sequence). Deletions cut 0 bases from V and 3 bases from J, with 8 bases between. CDR3 in amino acids: CASSLGETTDTQYF. The CDR3 nucleotides read TGTGCCAGCAGCTTGGGGGAGACAACAGATACGCAGTATTTT.

This clone was seen only a few times. The chain links TRBV29-1 to TRBJ1-1; the match to TRBD1 covers 7 bases. Germline V gene lookup returns CDR1 SQVTM and CDR2 ANQGSEA. There are 15 residues in the CDR3. V gave up 6 bases and J gave up 0 bases; unmatched junction bases: 10. The CDR3 sequence is CSVEDRLNMNTEAFF. The CDR3 DNA is TGCAGCGTCGAGGACAGGCTGAACATGAACACTGAAGCTTTCTTT.

The chain combines TRBV6-5 with TRBJ2-7, with D perhaps TRBD2 (5 bases). The V and J ends lost 6 bases and 7 bases respectively, with 16 bases between them. Germline CDR1 reads MNHEY; CDR2 reads SVGAGI. This CDR3 has 13 amino acids. The CDR3 coding sequence is TGTGCCAGCAGCCCCGCGGCGTCGGGGGAGCAGTACTTC. Protein product: CASSPAASGEQYF.

V is TRBV13 and J is TRBJ2-1; 12 bases are shared with TRBD2. This CDR3 contains 18 residues. V gave up 0 bases and J gave up 13 bases; unmatched junction bases: 16. Germline V gene sequence: CDR1 PRHDT, CDR2 FYEKMQ (reference sequence). CDR3 in amino acids: CASSLGATSGRPPKEQFF. The CDR3 DNA sequence: TGTGCCAGCAGCTTAGGAGCAACTAGCGGGAGGCCCCCCAAGGAACAGTTCTTC.

This clone was found once. The V call is TRBV29-1, the J call TRBJ2-1; a weak D match, TRBD2 (5 bases). CDR1 and CDR2 (germline): SQVTM, ANQGSEA. The CDR3 has 15 amino acids. V was trimmed by 1 base and J by 4 bases, leaving 14 bases between them. CDR3 sequence reads: CSVEGGLAVYNEQFF. Here the CDR3 DNA reads TGCAGCGTTGAAGGAGGCCTAGCAGTTTACAATGAGCAGTTCTTC.

The V gene is TRBV5-4, the J gene TRBJ2-1; a weak D match, TRBD1 (6 bases). The CDR3 extends over 16 amino acids. V lost 2 bases and J lost 5, with 17 bases in between. CDR1 and CDR2 from the germline V gene are SGHNT and YYREEE (reference sequence). The CDR3 reads CASSFRAGAFNNEQFF. The DNA for the CDR3 is TGTGCCAGCAGCTTCCGCGCAGGGGCCTTTAACAATGAGCAGTTCTTC.

The V call is TRBV28, the J call TRBJ2-2; TRBD2 matches at 11 bases. The V gene end was trimmed by 2 bases and the J gene end by 4 bases; junction bases not matched to a gene: 6. Looked up from germline, CDR1 is MDHEN and CDR2 is SYDVKM. This CDR3 has 17 amino acids. This CDR3 is CASSLKLAGVSTGELFF. As DNA, the CDR3 is TGTGCCAGCAGTTTAAAACTAGCGGGAGTTTCCACCGGGGAGCTGTTTTTT.

The chain recombines TRBV5-8 with TRBJ2-7; 9 nucleotides agree with TRBD1. This CDR3 has 14 amino acids. Germline CDR1 SGHTS, CDR2 YDEGEE. Unmatched junction bases numbered 6, after V lost 6 bases and J lost 2 bases. CDR3 sequence: CASTETGGTYEQYF. CDR3 in DNA: TGTGCCAGCACCGAGACAGGGGGAACCTACGAGCAGTACTTC.

This chain uses TRBV30 with TRBJ2-1; a weak D match, TRBD2 (6 bases). Trimming removed 0 bases at V and 3 bases at J, with 9 bases between. Germline V CDR1 and CDR2: GTSNPN, SVGIG (reference sequence). The CDR3 sequence is 14 residues long. In DNA, the CDR3 is TGTGCCTGGAGTGTAGGGGACTTCTACAATGAGCAGTTCTTC. Protein sequence: CAWSVGDFYNEQFF.

The V gene is TRBV5-6, the J gene TRBJ2-1; D may be TRBD1 or TRBD2 (6 bases each). Trimming pared 1 base from V and 9 bases from J, leaving 11 bases between. CDR3 length: 13 residues. CDR1 is SGHDT and CDR2 is YYEEEE in the germline V gene. The CDR3 bases are TGTGCCAGCAGCTTGCTAGGAGGGGGTGAGCAGTTCTTC. Its translation is CASSLLGGGEQFF.

The chain has TRBV4-1 and TRBJ2-4; TRBD2 aligns across 11 bases. Germline lookup yields CDR1 MGHRA and CDR2 YSYEKL. The CDR3 totals 19 residues. V trimming: 0 bases; J trimming: 2 bases; junction bases outside the gene matches: 9. This CDR3 reads CASSQDALAGVGTKNIQYF. CDR3 sequence (DNA): TGCGCCAGCAGCCAAGATGCACTAGCGGGAGTAGGGACCAAAAACATTCAGTACTTC.

V is TRBV6-5 and J is TRBJ2-5, with a weak D call TRBD1 (8 bases). The CDR3 contains 14 residues. CDR1 MNHEY and CDR2 SVGAGI come from the germline V gene. Trimming left V 4 bases short and J 5 bases short, with 14 bases between. The CDR3 reads CASSFGQGGETQYF. The CDR3 region has the DNA TGTGCCAGCAGTTTCGGACAGGGAGGGGAGACCCAGTACTTC.

This clone has a handful of counts. V is TRBV10-3 and J is TRBJ1-5; tentatively, D is TRBD1 (6 bases). Trimming left V 2 bases short and J 3 bases short, with 8 bases between. CDR1 is ENHRY and CDR2 is SYGVKD in the germline V gene. The CDR3 totals 14 residues. DNA for the CDR3: TGTGCCATCAGTGAGAACAGGGACAATCAGCCCCAGCATTTT. This gives the protein CAISENRDNQPQHF.

The chain carries TRBV4-3 and TRBJ2-5, with 7 bases fitting TRBD2. The CDR3 has 16 amino acids. V lost 0 bases and J lost 1; bases outside the gene matches: 5. Germline loops: CDR1 LGHNA, CDR2 YSLEER. In DNA, the CDR3 is TGCGCCAGCAGCCAAGATCTGCGGGGGATCCAAGAGACCCAGTACTTC. It is translated as CASSQDLRGIQETQYF.